The rows below give T cell receptor beta chains drawn from one sample of a study of cytomegalovirus exposure and HLA in healthy donors. The protocol was immunoSEQ multiplex PCR, while the TCRdb copy is restricted to in-frame clones and leaves out a portion. Among under 55,000 clones listed, 72% were seen once. The specimen was PBMCs. All receptors come from a woman between 50 and 59 years old in good health and CMV-seronegative. CDR3s include the opening cysteine and the closing phenylalanine or tryptophan. Each record gives: J gene, clone size, V gene, D gene, CDR3 protein, CDR3 DNA. The D gene is left open where the match is weak. Clone size is given for some rows only: seen once, a few or many times, or a class if the clone is expanded.

j_gene: TRBJ1-1
abundance: few
v_gene: TRBV7-3
d_gene: TRBD1
CDR3aa: CASSPGTGEGTEAFF
CDR3nt: TGTGCCAGCAGCCCGGGGACAGGGGAGGGCACTGAAGCTTTCTTT

j_gene: TRBJ2-7
abundance: -
v_gene: TRBV7-6
d_gene: -
CDR3aa: CASSKDSYYEQYF
CDR3nt: TGTGCCAGCAGCAAGGACAGTTACTACGAGCAGTACTTC

j_gene: TRBJ2-7
abundance: once
v_gene: TRBV5-6
d_gene: -
CDR3aa: CASSSFKLLEQYF
CDR3nt: TGTGCCAGCAGCTCATTTAAACTCCTCGAGCAGTACTTC

j_gene: TRBJ2-3
abundance: -
v_gene: TRBV7-8
d_gene: -
CDR3aa: CASSLQASTDTQYF
CDR3nt: TGTGCCAGCAGCTTACAGGCCAGCACAGATACGCAGTATTTT

j_gene: TRBJ1-1
abundance: -
v_gene: TRBV5-1
d_gene: TRBD1
CDR3aa: CASSLGVTGGTEAFF
CDR3nt: TGCGCCAGCAGCTTGGGAGTGACAGGGGGGACTGAAGCTTTCTTT

j_gene: TRBJ1-1
abundance: -
v_gene: TRBV9
d_gene: TRBD1
CDR3aa: CASSIGQGRNTEAFF
CDR3nt: TGTGCCAGCAGCATTGGACAGGGGAGGAACACTGAAGCTTTCTTT

j_gene: TRBJ2-1
abundance: -
v_gene: TRBV18
d_gene: -
CDR3aa: CASSPGLQNEQFF
CDR3nt: TGTGCCAGCTCACCTGGTCTACAGAATGAGCAGTTCTTC

j_gene: TRBJ2-5
abundance: -
v_gene: TRBV7-2
d_gene: -
CDR3aa: CASSFGTLRETQYF
CDR3nt: TGTGCCAGCAGCTTCGGGACTTTGCGAGAGACCCAGTACTTC

j_gene: TRBJ2-3
abundance: -
v_gene: TRBV6-1
d_gene: TRBD1
CDR3aa: CASRDRDADTQYF
CDR3nt: TGTGCCAGCAGGGACAGGGACGCAGATACGCAGTATTTT

j_gene: TRBJ2-3
abundance: once
v_gene: TRBV30
d_gene: -
CDR3aa: CAWSVKDSDTQYF
CDR3nt: TGTGCCTGGAGTGTAAAGGACTCCGATACGCAGTATTTT

j_gene: TRBJ2-7
abundance: -
v_gene: TRBV2
d_gene: -
CDR3aa: CASSEGLVGTAYEQYF
CDR3nt: TGTGCCAGCAGTGAAGGGTTGGTGGGCACAGCCTACGAGCAGTACTTC

j_gene: TRBJ1-1
abundance: -
v_gene: TRBV29-1
d_gene: -
CDR3aa: CSTRWGGTEAFF
CDR3nt: TGCAGCACCCGATGGGGGGGCACTGAAGCTTTCTTT

j_gene: TRBJ2-2
abundance: -
v_gene: TRBV10-2
d_gene: TRBD1
CDR3aa: CASTGSRGRPANTGELFF
CDR3nt: TGCGCCAGCACTGGAAGCAGGGGGCGGCCCGCGAACACCGGGGAGCTGTTTTTT

j_gene: TRBJ1-1
abundance: -
v_gene: TRBV10-2
d_gene: -
CDR3aa: CASSESYEAFF
CDR3nt: TGCGCCAGCAGTGAATCCTATGAAGCTTTCTTT

j_gene: TRBJ1-1
abundance: -
v_gene: TRBV30
d_gene: TRBD1
CDR3aa: CAWSGGQGVAEAFF
CDR3nt: TGTGCCTGGAGTGGGGGACAGGGGGTGGCTGAAGCTTTCTTT

j_gene: TRBJ2-6
abundance: -
v_gene: TRBV28
d_gene: -
CDR3aa: CASSPYLGGPSGANVLTF
CDR3nt: TGTGCCAGCAGTCCATACCTCGGGGGGCCCTCTGGGGCCAACGTCCTGACTTTC

j_gene: TRBJ1-5
abundance: -
v_gene: TRBV4-2
d_gene: TRBD1
CDR3aa: CASSQETGTGHQPQHF
CDR3nt: TGTGCCAGCAGCCAAGAAACCGGGACAGGCCATCAGCCCCAGCATTTT

j_gene: TRBJ2-5
abundance: -
v_gene: TRBV14
d_gene: TRBD1
CDR3aa: CASARQGQTQYF
CDR3nt: TGTGCCAGCGCCAGACAGGGGCAGACCCAGTACTTC

j_gene: TRBJ2-3
abundance: -
v_gene: TRBV14
d_gene: -
CDR3aa: CASSQANSGADTQYF
CDR3nt: TGTGCCAGCAGCCAAGCAAATTCAGGGGCAGATACGCAGTATTTT

j_gene: TRBJ2-1
abundance: once
v_gene: TRBV28
d_gene: -
CDR3aa: CASSLYAGLGNEQFF
CDR3nt: TGTGCCAGCAGTTTATACGCTGGGCTCGGCAATGAGCAGTTCTTC

j_gene: TRBJ2-3
abundance: once
v_gene: TRBV19
d_gene: -
CDR3aa: CASKGGVGADTQYF
CDR3nt: TGTGCCAGTAAAGGCGGGGTGGGGGCAGATACGCAGTATTTT

j_gene: TRBJ2-7
abundance: -
v_gene: TRBV4-1
d_gene: -
CDR3aa: CASSQDGRDYEQYF
CDR3nt: TGCGCCAGCAGCCAAGATGGGCGGGATTACGAGCAGTACTTC

j_gene: TRBJ2-5
abundance: -
v_gene: TRBV18
d_gene: -
CDR3aa: CASSPGDSQETQYF
CDR3nt: TGTGCCAGCTCACCCGGGGACTCCCAAGAGACCCAGTACTTC

j_gene: TRBJ1-2
abundance: -
v_gene: TRBV5-1
d_gene: TRBD1
CDR3aa: CASSSTGEGYTF
CDR3nt: TGCGCCAGCAGCTCGACAGGGGAGGGCTACACCTTC

j_gene: TRBJ2-1
abundance: once
v_gene: TRBV27
d_gene: TRBD2
CDR3aa: CASSFYGTSGYEQFF
CDR3nt: TGTGCCAGCAGTTTTTACGGGACTAGTGGGTATGAGCAGTTCTTC

j_gene: TRBJ2-1
abundance: few
v_gene: TRBV7-3
d_gene: -
CDR3aa: CASSSTGSSYNEQFF
CDR3nt: TGTGCCAGCAGTTCTACAGGGAGCTCCTACAATGAGCAGTTCTTC

j_gene: TRBJ2-1
abundance: -
v_gene: TRBV25-1
d_gene: -
CDR3aa: CASSEYRGAGDEQFF
CDR3nt: TGTGCCAGCAGTGAATACCGGGGGGCGGGGGATGAGCAGTTCTTC

j_gene: TRBJ1-1
abundance: few
v_gene: TRBV4-1
d_gene: -
CDR3aa: CASSQEGAEVTEAFF
CDR3nt: TGCGCCAGCAGCCAAGAGGGGGCTGAGGTCACTGAAGCTTTCTTT

j_gene: TRBJ2-5
abundance: few
v_gene: TRBV6-1
d_gene: TRBD1
CDR3aa: CASSQTGGKTQYF
CDR3nt: TGTGCCAGCAGCCAAACAGGGGGGAAGACCCAGTACTTC

j_gene: TRBJ2-7
abundance: few
v_gene: TRBV5-1
d_gene: -
CDR3aa: CASSPDSAYEQYF
CDR3nt: TGCGCCAGCAGCCCGGACAGCGCCTACGAGCAGTACTTC

j_gene: TRBJ1-3
abundance: -
v_gene: TRBV30
d_gene: TRBD1
CDR3aa: CALDRGPGNTIYF
CDR3nt: TGTGCCTTAGACAGGGGCCCTGGAAACACCATATATTTT

j_gene: TRBJ1-1
abundance: -
v_gene: TRBV5-1
d_gene: TRBD1
CDR3aa: CASSHDRAPLTEAFF
CDR3nt: TGCGCCAGCAGCCATGACAGGGCCCCTCTTACTGAAGCTTTCTTT

j_gene: TRBJ2-7
abundance: -
v_gene: TRBV28
d_gene: -
CDR3aa: CASSAADLDPYF
CDR3nt: TGTGCCAGCAGTGCAGCGGACTTAGATCCGTACTTC

j_gene: TRBJ1-1
abundance: -
v_gene: TRBV28
d_gene: -
CDR3aa: CASRAPGGNTEAFF
CDR3nt: TGTGCCAGCAGAGCCCCCGGGGGGAACACTGAAGCTTTCTTT

j_gene: TRBJ1-3
abundance: few
v_gene: TRBV10-3
d_gene: -
CDR3aa: CAISAELPNSRNTIYF
CDR3nt: TGTGCCATCAGTGCGGAGCTTCCTAATTCGCGAAACACCATATATTTT

j_gene: TRBJ1-2
abundance: -
v_gene: TRBV7-3
d_gene: -
CDR3aa: CASSPQGNYGYTF
CDR3nt: TGTGCCAGCAGCCCCCAGGGGAACTATGGCTACACCTTC

j_gene: TRBJ1-2
abundance: -
v_gene: TRBV28
d_gene: TRBD1
CDR3aa: CASNHRDRADYGYTF
CDR3nt: TGTGCCAGCAACCACCGGGACAGGGCCGACTATGGCTACACCTTC

j_gene: TRBJ2-3
abundance: -
v_gene: TRBV7-2
d_gene: TRBD2
CDR3aa: CASQPGTRTDTQYF
CDR3nt: TGTGCCAGCCAACCCGGGACTAGGACAGATACGCAGTATTTT

j_gene: TRBJ2-5
abundance: -
v_gene: TRBV7-2
d_gene: TRBD1
CDR3aa: CASSFGQARETQYF
CDR3nt: TGTGCCAGCAGCTTCGGACAGGCAAGAGAGACCCAGTACTTC

j_gene: TRBJ1-1
abundance: few
v_gene: TRBV7-9
d_gene: -
CDR3aa: CASSLPQDTEAFF
CDR3nt: TGTGCCAGCAGCTTACCGCAGGACACTGAAGCTTTCTTT

j_gene: TRBJ2-3
abundance: -
v_gene: TRBV5-4
d_gene: -
CDR3aa: CASSSSGPTDTQYF
CDR3nt: TGTGCCAGCAGCTCCAGTGGTCCCACAGATACGCAGTATTTT

j_gene: TRBJ2-7
abundance: -
v_gene: TRBV5-6
d_gene: -
CDR3aa: CASSWGAGSSYAEQYF
CDR3nt: TGTGCCAGCAGCTGGGGTGCGGGCTCCTCCTACGCCGAGCAGTACTTC

j_gene: TRBJ2-1
abundance: -
v_gene: TRBV18
d_gene: TRBD1
CDR3aa: CASSRPGGFNEQFF
CDR3nt: TGTGCCAGCTCACGACCAGGGGGCTTCAATGAGCAGTTCTTC

j_gene: TRBJ1-5
abundance: few
v_gene: TRBV18
d_gene: -
CDR3aa: CASSPGGKEGNQPQHF
CDR3nt: TGTGCCAGCTCACCAGGGGGCAAGGAGGGCAATCAGCCCCAGCATTTT

j_gene: TRBJ2-5
abundance: -
v_gene: TRBV10-3
d_gene: -
CDR3aa: CAISVQETQYF
CDR3nt: TGTGCCATCAGTGTACAAGAGACCCAGTACTTC

j_gene: TRBJ2-4
abundance: few
v_gene: TRBV28
d_gene: -
CDR3aa: CASSPPGFEAKNIQYF
CDR3nt: TGTGCCAGCAGCCCGCCCGGGTTTGAAGCCAAAAACATTCAGTACTTC

j_gene: TRBJ1-1
abundance: -
v_gene: TRBV28
d_gene: -
CDR3aa: CASSPNPRQPAFF
CDR3nt: TGTGCCAGCAGTCCCAACCCCAGACAGCCAGCTTTCTTT

j_gene: TRBJ2-2
abundance: -
v_gene: TRBV10-2
d_gene: -
CDR3aa: CASSETGPPTWKLFF
CDR3nt: TGCGCCAGCAGTGAGACAGGGCCTCCCACGTGGAAGCTGTTTTTT

j_gene: TRBJ2-7
abundance: once
v_gene: TRBV30
d_gene: TRBD1
CDR3aa: CAWSRAGTALYEQYF
CDR3nt: TGTGCCTGGAGCCGCGCCGGGACAGCCTTATACGAGCAGTACTTC

j_gene: TRBJ1-1
abundance: -
v_gene: TRBV19
d_gene: -
CDR3aa: CASSMNPTENTEAFF
CDR3nt: TGTGCCAGTAGTATGAACCCGACAGAGAACACTGAAGCTTTCTTT

j_gene: TRBJ2-2
abundance: few
v_gene: TRBV19
d_gene: -
CDR3aa: CASRQQGTGELFF
CDR3nt: TGTGCCAGTAGACAACAGGGAACCGGGGAGCTGTTTTTT

j_gene: TRBJ2-1
abundance: -
v_gene: TRBV6-4
d_gene: TRBD2
CDR3aa: CASSEGGVGGRNEQFF
CDR3nt: TGTGCCAGCAGTGAGGGGGGGGTCGGAGGGAGGAATGAGCAGTTCTTC

j_gene: TRBJ2-5
abundance: -
v_gene: TRBV2
d_gene: TRBD2
CDR3aa: CASSDRGLAGQETQYF
CDR3nt: TGTGCCAGCAGTGACAGAGGACTAGCGGGGCAAGAGACCCAGTACTTC

j_gene: TRBJ1-1
abundance: few
v_gene: TRBV2
d_gene: -
CDR3aa: CASGFEGNTEAFF
CDR3nt: TGTGCCAGCGGGTTTGAGGGGAACACTGAAGCTTTCTTT